The T cell receptor beta chain described here comes from a study of blood T cells in healthy people across ages. On the study more broadly: Template-switching capture recovered about one barcoded beta molecule per two T cells.

V was trimmed by 6 bases and J by 5 bases, leaving 18 bases between them. The CDR3 totals 15 residues. Germline CDR1 is LNHDA and CDR2 is SQIVND (reference sequence). A second PCR, run for about 7 to 11 cycles, used a sample-barcoded 5' primer plus a J-beta primer mix. MiXCR, run by TCRdb on the 5' RACE reads, gives a single entry per CDR3 protein. The table lists approximately 670,000 distinct CDR3 sequences, 35% to 50% of them singletons. The sample holds a few counts of this clonotype. The antigen remains unidentified. Findings of the study overall: The long-lived group displayed more naive CD4+ cells, plus higher diversity, than the aged donors did. Per-million-T-cell TCR beta diversity fell roughly linearly with age. A strong correlation between TCR beta diversity and naive T cell percentage was seen.

Sequences were obtained from blood. This receptor was taken from a man aged 80 or over in good health. The J gene is TRBJ2-3, the V gene TRBV19; the D gene is possibly TRBD1 (5 bases). The CDR3 sequence: CASRDGRAFGDTQYF. In DNA form, the CDR3 reads TGTGCCAGTAGGGACGGCAGGGCCTTTGGAGATACGCAGTATTTT. The whole variable domain, remainder taken from reference TRBV19 and TRBJ2-3, is DGGITQSPKYLFRKEGQNVTLSCEQNLNHDAMYWYRQDPGQGLRLIYYSQIVNDFQKGDIAEGYSVSREKKESFPLTVTSAQKNPTAFYLCASRDGRAFGDTQYFGPGTRLTVL.